This T cell receptor beta chain appears in the sequencing data of a study of control samples from healthy donors and cancer patients (TCRdb year 2020). As regards this clone: The specificity of this receptor is unknown. One base away there is no much larger clone; base qualities are not given.

Libraries were made using the immunoSEQ multiplex PCR assay. Imported from immuneACCESS, the table was reduced by TCRdb to in-frame sequences with V and J called. These copies leave out some clones; in studies compared against another copy, an unresolved V gene accounts for under half, and the cause of the remainder is not known. The sample table holds some 110,000 clones, of which around 89% were seen once. Clones ranked in the top ten supply around 1.1% of the sample. From a lookup of the germline V gene (reference sequence), CDR1 and CDR2 are LNHDA and SQIVND. Trimming takes 3 bases from V and 0 bases from J, and the germline ends sit 8 bases apart. The CDR3 runs 14 residues from the cysteine to the phenylalanine. Only the CDR3 part of the read is kept: 42 bases, read in frame from the first base.

Sequences were obtained from PBMCs. The TCR comes from a woman between 50 and 59 years old with colorectal cancer. Recombination joined TRBV19 with TRBJ1-2; the D gene assignment is ambiguous. The CDR3 is CASSIGRTNYGYTF. The DNA sequence is as follows: TGTGCCAGTAGTATCGGACGAACTAACTATGGCTACACCTTC.